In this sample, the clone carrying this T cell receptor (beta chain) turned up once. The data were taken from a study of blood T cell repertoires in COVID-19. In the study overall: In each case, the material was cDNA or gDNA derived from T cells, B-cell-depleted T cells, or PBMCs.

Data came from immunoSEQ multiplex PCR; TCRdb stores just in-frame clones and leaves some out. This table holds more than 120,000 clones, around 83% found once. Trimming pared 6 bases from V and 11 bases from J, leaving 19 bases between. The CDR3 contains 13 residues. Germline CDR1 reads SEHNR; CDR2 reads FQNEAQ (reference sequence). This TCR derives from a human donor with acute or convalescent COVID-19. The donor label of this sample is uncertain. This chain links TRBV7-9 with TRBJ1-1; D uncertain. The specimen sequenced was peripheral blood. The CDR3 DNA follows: TGTGCCAGCAGAGAGGGTGCTGGGTTGGGGGCTTTCTTT. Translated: CASREGAGLGAFF. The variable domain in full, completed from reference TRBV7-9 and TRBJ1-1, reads DTGVSQNPRHKITKRGQNVTFRCDPISEHNRLYWYRQTLGQGPEFLTYFQNEAQLEKSRLLSDRFSAERPKGSFSTLEIQRTEQGDSAMYLCASREGAGLGAFFGQGTRLTVV.